Each of the 2 T cell receptor beta chains below was sequenced from the same sample in a study of T-cell memory formation after mild COVID-19. TCRdb re-called the 5' RACE reads through MiXCR, storing one row per CDR3 protein. The data hold 470,000 or so distinct CDR3 sequences, with roughly 17% observed a single time. Material for sequencing was PBMCs or a T cell subset sorted from them (not recorded which). These receptors came from a young man who had mild COVID-19 (a few samples of this study predate the infection). Cell type and time point are not known.

This clonotype was seen many times. This rearrangement joins TRBV4-3 to TRBJ2-5, with D uncertain. CDR1 is LGHNA and CDR2 is YSLEER in the germline V gene. CDR3 length equals 15 residues. The V end was cut by 3 bases, the J end by 0 bases, with 11 bases between. The CDR3 DNA reads as TGCGCCAGCAGCCATGCTCTAGGCTACCAAGAGACCCAGTACTTC. Its protein is CASSHALGYQETQYF.

The chain couples TRBV6-5 to TRBJ1-1; 10 bases line up with TRBD1. V lost 4 bases to trimming and J lost 3 bases; unmatched junction nucleotides: 2. There are 14 residues in the CDR3. Per the germline V gene, CDR1 is MNHEY and CDR2 is SVGAGI. The CDR3 DNA sequence: TGTGCCAGCAGTTGGACAGGGGGAGACACTGAAGCTTTCTTT. Translating it yields CASSWTGGDTEAFF.